This T cell receptor (beta chain) came from a study of T cell repertoires in cytomegalovirus infection. The wider study: From public TCR beta signatures came an indication of both CMV infection and matching HLA type.

The germline V gene has CDR1 SGHTA and CDR2 FQGNSA. The V end lost 2 bases, the J end lost 5 bases, and 21 bases lay between the germline ends. CDR3 length: 17 residues. This clonotype was seen many times. Its antigen is currently unknown. MiXCR, applied by TCRdb to the reads, yields one record per CDR3 protein. The data show more than 150,000 distinct CDR3 sequences, approximately 20% seen once. Study-wide points: The study found HLA-C-restricted CMV-specific TCR beta clonotypes dominating the ex vivo response.

This receptor was identified in a human donor in good health (CMV status not recorded). Some clones in this sample may be carry-over from other donors' samples. Sequences were obtained from PBMCs. The chain couples TRBV7-2 to TRBJ2-5, with D perhaps TRBD2 (6 bases). The DNA of the CDR3 is TGTGCCAGCAGCTTAAGGATGGGTTCCGGGAGAGGCGAGACCCAGTACTTC. Its translation: CASSLRMGSGRGETQYF.